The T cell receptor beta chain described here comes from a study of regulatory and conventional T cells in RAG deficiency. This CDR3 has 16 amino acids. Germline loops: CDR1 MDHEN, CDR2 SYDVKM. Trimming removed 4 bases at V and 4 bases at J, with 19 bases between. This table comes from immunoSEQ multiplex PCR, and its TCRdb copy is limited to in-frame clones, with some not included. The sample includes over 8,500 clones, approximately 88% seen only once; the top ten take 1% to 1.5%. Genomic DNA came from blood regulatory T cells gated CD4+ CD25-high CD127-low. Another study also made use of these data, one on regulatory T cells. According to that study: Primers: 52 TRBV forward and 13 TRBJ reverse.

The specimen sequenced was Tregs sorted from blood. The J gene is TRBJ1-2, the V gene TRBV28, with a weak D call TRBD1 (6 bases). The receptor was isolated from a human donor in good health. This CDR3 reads CASSSVRQGQGYGYTF. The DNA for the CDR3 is TGTGCCAGCAGTTCGGTACGGCAGGGGCAGGGCTATGGCTACACCTTC.